The sequence of this TCR beta chain was determined in a study of T cell responses to AZD1222 COVID-19 vaccine. Study overall: Doses given second, at about 4 or about 12 weeks, were pooled. General study results and limits: Clonal diversity was possibly underestimated, and the donors were mostly white British, with more females. Repertoire collection took place solely once the T cell response had peaked.

Germline-derived CDR1 and CDR2 are MGHDK and SYGVNS. The CDR3 has 13 residues. With 6 bases removed from V and 2 bases from J, the gap between germline ends came to 11 bases. Worth noting for this clone: The antigen remains undetermined.

Assay used: immunoSEQ multiplex PCR; TCRdb lists only in-frame clones, some missing. The data show 170,000 or so clones, 87% seen once. The sequence derives from an adult in good health. The V gene is TRBV25-1, the J gene TRBJ2-7; D uncertain. The sequenced sample was peripheral blood, obtained on day 0 of AZD1222 vaccination. Written as DNA, the CDR3 is TGTGCCAGCAGCGCCACGGGCCCCTACGAGCAGTACTTC. Encoded protein: CASSATGPYEQYF.